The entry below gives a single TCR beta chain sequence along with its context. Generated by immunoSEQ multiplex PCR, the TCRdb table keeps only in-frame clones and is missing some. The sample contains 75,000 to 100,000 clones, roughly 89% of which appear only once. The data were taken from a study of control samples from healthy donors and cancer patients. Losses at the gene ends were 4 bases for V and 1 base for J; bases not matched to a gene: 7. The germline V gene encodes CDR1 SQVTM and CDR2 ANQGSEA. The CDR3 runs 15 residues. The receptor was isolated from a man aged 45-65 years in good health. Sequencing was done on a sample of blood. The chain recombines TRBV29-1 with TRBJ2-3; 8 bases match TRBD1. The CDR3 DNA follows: TGCAGCGTTGGGAGAACAGGGGGAGGCACAGATACGCAGTATTTT. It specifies CSVGRTGGGTDTQYF.